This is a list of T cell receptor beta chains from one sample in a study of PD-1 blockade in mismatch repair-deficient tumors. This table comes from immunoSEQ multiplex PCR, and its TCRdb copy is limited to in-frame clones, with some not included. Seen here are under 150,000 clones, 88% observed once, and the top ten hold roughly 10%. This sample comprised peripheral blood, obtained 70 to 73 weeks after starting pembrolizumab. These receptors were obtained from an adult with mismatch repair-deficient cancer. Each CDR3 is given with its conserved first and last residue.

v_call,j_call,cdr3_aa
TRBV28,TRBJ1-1,CASSTGRTEAFF
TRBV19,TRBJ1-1,CASSIRGTGANTEAFF
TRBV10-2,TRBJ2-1,CASTLLAGGYNEQFF
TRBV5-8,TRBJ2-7,CATGSYEQYF
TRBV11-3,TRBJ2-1,CASSPTSGSYNEQFF
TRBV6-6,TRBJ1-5,CASGRETAQHF
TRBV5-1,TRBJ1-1,CASSLADYRGYTEAFF
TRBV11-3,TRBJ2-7,CASSLDPGGRYEQYF
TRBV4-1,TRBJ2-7,CASSREAGDLYEQYF
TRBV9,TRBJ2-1,CASSVPSGSNEQFF
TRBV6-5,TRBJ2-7,CASSWTGFRYEQYF
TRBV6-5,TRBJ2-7,CASSMEGIYEQYF
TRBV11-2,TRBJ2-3,CASSPQADYSTDTQYF
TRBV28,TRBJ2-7,CASSLYGGPYEQYF
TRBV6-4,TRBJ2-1,CASSDSTGEGNEQFF
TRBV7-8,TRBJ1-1,CASSTRWNTEAFF
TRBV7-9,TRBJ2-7,CASGQGHEQYF
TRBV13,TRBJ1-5,CASSDLISNQPQHF
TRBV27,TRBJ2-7,CASSLSYGASEQYF
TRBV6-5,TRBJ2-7,CASSYHRTRWGYEQYF
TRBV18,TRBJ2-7,CASSPWDRVDEQYF
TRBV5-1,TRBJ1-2,CASSLASGAYIGGYTF
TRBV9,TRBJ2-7,CASSPGTSPYEQYF
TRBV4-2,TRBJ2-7,CASSQTGGIPEQYF
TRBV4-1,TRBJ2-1,CASSRLLAGGPGLSYNEQFF
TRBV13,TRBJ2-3,CASSSGSGTSGKTSTDTQYF
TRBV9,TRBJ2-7,CASSVGTGTKYEQYF
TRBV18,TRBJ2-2,CASLSTDGGNTGELFF
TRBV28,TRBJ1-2,CASSLVGYGYTF
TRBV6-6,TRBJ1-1,CASSRTGNTEAFF
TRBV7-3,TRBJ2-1,CASSLQLAGDEQFF
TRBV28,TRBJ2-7,CASSLRPGGELGEQYF
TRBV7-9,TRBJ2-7,CASSFWGRGRISGEQYF
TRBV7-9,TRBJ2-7,CASSLLFGDERDYEQYF
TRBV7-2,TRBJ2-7,CASSLSLGGGSYEQYF
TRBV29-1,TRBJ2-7,CSVALSGYEQYF
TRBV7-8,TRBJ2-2,CASSPASNTGELFF
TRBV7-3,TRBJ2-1,CASSLHKRGVSPLVEEQFF
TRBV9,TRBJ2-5,CASRDQGTSGQETQYF
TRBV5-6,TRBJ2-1,CASSFGPGSDEQFF
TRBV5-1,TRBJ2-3,CASSLRREADTQYF
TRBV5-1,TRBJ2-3,CASSFGEHTDTQYF
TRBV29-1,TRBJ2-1,CSAGQVAGDEQFF
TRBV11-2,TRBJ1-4,CASHAYPRGPNEKLFF
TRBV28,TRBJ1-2,CASSLTPDRGPGYTF
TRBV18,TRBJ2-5,CASSLNPDPGQETQYF
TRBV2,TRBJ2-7,CASREAGGTQEQYF
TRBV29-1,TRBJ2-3,CSVEAVSGQGGDTQYF
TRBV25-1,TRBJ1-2,CASSAADRYNYGYTF
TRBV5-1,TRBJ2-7,CATSPAQGAYEQYF
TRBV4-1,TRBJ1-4,CASSRHINDPEKLFF
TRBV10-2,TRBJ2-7,CASRDGGDYEQYF
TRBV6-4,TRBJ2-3,CASSARQGDTDTQYF